The 21 T cell receptor beta chains in this list originate from one sample, sequenced in a study of T-cell reconstitution after alpha-beta-depleted transplantation in children. A TCRbeta library incorporating unique molecular identifiers was prepared. TCRdb re-analysed the PCR reads in MiXCR, keeping a single row per CDR3 protein. The sample includes 350,000 to 400,000 distinct CDR3 sequences, 10% to 15% of them seen just once. The sample consisted of PBMCs, taken from the stem cell graft. These receptors were collected from a human donor who donated a stem cell graft to a child with Fanconi anemia.

The V call is TRBV7-2, the J call TRBJ2-5; TRBD2 agrees at 9 bases. V trimming: 5 bases; J trimming: 2 bases; junction bases outside the gene matches: 6. CDR1 is SGHTA and CDR2 is FQGNSA in the germline V gene. The CDR3 length is 15 residues. CDR3 in amino acids: CASSPGTSRQETQYF. CDR3 bases: TGTGCCAGCAGCCCCGGGACTAGCCGTCAAGAGACCCAGTACTTC.

The chain is built from TRBV7-2 and TRBJ2-7, with 7 bases that match TRBD2. With 5 bases clipped from V and 0 bases from J, the junction kept 7 bases outside the gene matches. The CDR3 loop spans 15 amino acids. CDR1 SGHTA and CDR2 FQGNSA come from the germline V gene. In DNA form, the CDR3 reads TGTGCCAGCAGCGAAGGGCGGGGGAGCTCCTACGAGCAGTACTTC. This sequence encodes CASSEGRGSSYEQYF.

This CDR3 reads CASMRQGLNTEAFF. The CDR3 nucleotides are TGCGCCAGCATGCGACAGGGATTGAACACTGAAGCTTTCTTT. This chain links TRBV5-1 with TRBJ1-1; 7 positions agree with TRBD1. V was pared by 6 bases and J by 0 bases, with 5 bases of the junction left unmatched. Germline-derived CDR1 and CDR2 are SGHRS and YFSETQ. The CDR3 spans 14 residues.

V gene TRBV2 combines with J gene TRBJ2-3; D is unresolved. The CDR3 runs 13 residues. V gave up 4 bases and J gave up 4 bases, with 9 bases separating them. The germline CDR1 and CDR2 sequences are SNHLY and FYNNEI. CDR3 DNA: TGTGCCAGCAGTGTCGTGGGCCCAGATACGCAGTATTTT. Its protein is CASSVVGPDTQYF.

This clonotype has only a few counts. The chain couples TRBV29-1 to TRBJ1-4; D might be TRBD1 (5 bases). V dropped 4 bases and J dropped 0 bases, with 6 bases sitting between them. CDR3 length equals 13 residues. Germline assignment: CDR1 SQVTM and CDR2 ANQGSEA. The CDR3 DNA follows: TGCAGCGTTGCAGGGCCAACTAATGAAAAACTGTTTTTT. Translating gives CSVAGPTNEKLFF. Full variable domain (missing parts from reference TRBV29-1 and TRBJ1-4): SAVISQKPSRDICQRGTSLTIQCQVDSQVTMMFWYRQQPGQSLTLIATANQGSEATYESGFVIDKFPISRPNLTFSTLTVSNMSPEDSSIYLCSVAGPTNEKLFFGSGTQLSVL.

The chain combines TRBV27 with TRBJ1-5; D is ambiguous. Germline V lookup: CDR1 MNHEY, CDR2 SMNVEV (reference sequence). The CDR3 runs to 12 residues. Trimming left V 2 bases short and J 15 bases short, with 14 bases between. The CDR3 nucleotides are TGTGCCAGCAGTTTAGGCGGGGTTCTTCCGCATTTT. Amino acids: CASSLGGVLPHF.

The V gene is TRBV7-2, the J gene TRBJ2-7, with 8 bases that match TRBD1. V was clipped by 3 bases and J by 3 bases; unmatched bases: 7. The CDR3 has 15 residues. The germline gives CDR1 SGHTA, CDR2 FQGNSA. CDR3 protein: CASSFAGGGHYEQYF. CDR3 DNA: TGTGCCAGCAGCTTCGCAGGGGGCGGCCACTACGAGCAGTACTTC.

This clonotype appeared a few times. This rearrangement joins TRBV6-5 to TRBJ1-2; 7 bases match TRBD1. The V and J ends lost 6 bases and 1 base, in that order; junction bases with no gene match: 11. The CDR3 loop spans 16 amino acids. In germline, CDR1 is MNHEY, CDR2 SVGAGI. The CDR3 loop is CASSGRGDQYNYGYTF. In nucleotides, the CDR3 is TGTGCCAGCAGCGGCAGGGGGGACCAGTATAACTATGGCTACACCTTC.

The chain has TRBV11-2 and TRBJ2-7; D remains ambiguous. The V and J ends lost 1 base and 2 bases respectively, with 6 bases between them. Germline-derived CDR1 and CDR2 are SGHAT and FQNNGV. This CDR3 is built from 13 residues. The CDR3 region has the DNA TGTGCCAGCAGCTTAGCGCCGACCTACGAGCAGTACGTC. This translates into CASSLAPTYEQYV.

The V gene is TRBV7-8, the J gene TRBJ2-4; 9 bases are shared with TRBD2. The CDR3 is made up of 16 amino acids. Germline CDR1 SGHVS, CDR2 FQNEAQ. The V segment lost 5 bases and the J segment 7 bases; nucleotides outside the gene matches: 12. CDR3 sequence: CASSEGGLAEGNIQYF. The CDR3 bases are TGTGCCAGCAGCGAAGGGGGACTAGCAGAGGGGAACATTCAGTACTTC.

This clonotype was recorded a few times. This chain connects TRBV29-1 to TRBJ1-4; 7 bases agree with TRBD1. This CDR3 contains 14 residues. Trimming at V came to 0 bases and at J to 10 bases, leaving 8 bases not matched to a gene. CDR1 and CDR2 from the germline V gene are SQVTM and ANQGSEA. The DNA of the CDR3 is TGCAGCGTTGAAGACTCTTCAGGGGGAGGAAAACTGTTTTTT. Residues: CSVEDSSGGGKLFF.

The CDR3 DNA reads as TGTGCCAGCAGCTTGAACAGGGTCTTGAACGGCTACAATGAGCAGTTCTTC. This sequence encodes CASSLNRVLNGYNEQFF. The gene calls are TRBV11-2 and TRBJ2-1; perhaps TRBD1 as D (6 bases). V lost 3 bases, J lost 3 bases, and 18 bases lay in between. There are 17 residues in the CDR3. Germline V CDR1 and CDR2: SGHAT, FQNNGV.

This chain uses TRBV6-2 or TRBV6-3 with TRBJ2-5; D is undetermined. CDR1 and CDR2 (germline): MNHEY, SVGEGT. The CDR3 totals 11 residues. V was pared by 5 bases and J by 4 bases, with 5 bases between. The DNA of the CDR3 is TGTGCCAGCAGTCGAGTAGAGACCCAGTACTTC. It is translated as CASSRVETQYF.

This clonotype was counted at least ten times. V is TRBV28 and J is TRBJ2-1; D remains ambiguous. V dropped 2 bases and J dropped 4 bases, with 9 bases sitting between them. The length of the CDR3 is 14 residues. Per germline, CDR1 MDHEN and CDR2 SYDVKM. CDR3 protein: CASSLPDTYNEQFF. The CDR3, as DNA: TGTGCCAGCAGTTTACCTGATACATACAATGAGCAGTTCTTC.

The V and J genes are TRBV4-3 and TRBJ1-2, with unresolved D. The V gene lost 1 base and the J gene lost 1 base, with 13 bases spanning the gap. Germline assignment: CDR1 LGHNA and CDR2 YSLEER. The length of the CDR3 is 16 residues. The DNA for the CDR3 is TGCGCCAGCAGCCAAGTAGGGCAGGCGCTTAACTATGGCTACACCTTC. This translates into CASSQVGQALNYGYTF.

This clonotype was observed at least ten times. The chain has TRBV7-6 and TRBJ2-2; D possibly corresponds to TRBD2 (6 bases). Trimming left V 1 base short and J 5 bases short, with 11 bases between. The CDR3 spans 15 residues. Germline CDR1 SGHVS, CDR2 FNYEAQ. The CDR3 region has the DNA TGTGCCAGCAGCTTAGTGGGGGGACGTACCGGGGAGCTGTTTTTT. Translating gives CASSLVGGRTGELFF.

The rearrangement joins TRBV11-1 to TRBJ2-1; D is perhaps TRBD1 (5 bases). The CDR3 spans 18 residues. Germline-derived CDR1 and CDR2 are SGHAT and FQDESV (reference sequence). V lost 5 bases to trimming and J lost 4 bases, with 24 bases between them. CDR3: CASSHPQGSGTLYNEQFF. Written as DNA, the CDR3 is TGTGCCAGCAGCCACCCGCAGGGTTCAGGTACTCTATACAATGAGCAGTTCTTC.

This clonotype turned up a few times. This chain uses TRBV4-2 with TRBJ2-3; no clear D. Germline V CDR1 and CDR2: LGHNA, YNFKEQ. The CDR3 has 15 residues. Trimming removed 1 base at V and 2 bases at J, with 10 bases between. The CDR3, as DNA: TGTGCCAGCAGCCAAGGAATCGACGTCACAGATACGCAGTATTTT. Translating gives CASSQGIDVTDTQYF.

This rearrangement joins TRBV7-8 to TRBJ1-1, with 7 bases that match TRBD1. The junction had 8 bases not matched to a gene; V was cut back by 3 bases and J by 10 bases. This CDR3 contains 13 residues. Germline V gene sequence: CDR1 SGHVS, CDR2 FQNEAQ. The DNA of the CDR3 is TGTGCCAGCAGCTTTTTACAGGGGAGGGTAGCTTTCTTT. Residues: CASSFLQGRVAFF.

This rearrangement joins TRBV7-2 to TRBJ2-5; the match to TRBD2 covers 10 bases. The J segment lost 3 bases and the V segment lost 3 bases, leaving 10 bases of the junction unmatched. Germline loops: CDR1 SGHTA, CDR2 FQGNSA. CDR3 length: 17 residues. This CDR3 is CASSFRVSSGGEETQYF. The CDR3 DNA sequence: TGTGCCAGCAGCTTCAGGGTATCCAGCGGGGGGGAAGAGACCCAGTACTTC.

The rearrangement joins TRBV5-6 to TRBJ2-7; tentatively, D is TRBD1 or TRBD2 (5 bases each). CDR3 length equals 12 residues. V dropped 7 bases and J dropped 3 bases, with 11 bases sitting between them. The germline CDR1 and CDR2 sequences are SGHDT and YYEEEE. The CDR3 reads CASGPGLYEQYV. In nucleotides, the CDR3 is TGTGCCAGCGGCCCGGGGCTCTACGAGCAGTACGTC.